These 25 T cell receptor beta chains were all obtained from the same sample, sequenced in a study of CD8+ T cells in alopecia areata. Extracted RNA was reverse transcribed, and the resulting cDNA served as sequencing template. Libraries were prepared by immunoSEQ multiplex PCR; TCRdb keeps only in-frame clonotypes and omits some of them. The table lists around 180,000 clones, over 55% of them singletons. The treatment is: oral pan-JAK inhibitor, 5-10 mg twice daily. The sequences come from CD4+ T cells sorted from blood, collected at week 24, from a patient treated with tofacitinib. Receptors originate from a human donor with alopecia areata.

Only a few counts were recorded for this clone. The genes are TRBV7-3 and TRBJ1-2, with 7 bases aligning to TRBD1. The V and J ends lost 6 bases and 4 bases, in that order; junction bases with no gene match: 5. This CDR3 is 13 amino acids long. Per the germline V gene, CDR1 is SGHTA and CDR2 is FQGTGA. CDR3 sequence reads: CASSASGGYGYTF. The CDR3 DNA is TGTGCCAGCAGTGCCTCAGGGGGCTATGGCTACACCTTC. The whole variable domain, filled in from reference TRBV7-3 and TRBJ1-2, reads GAGVSQTPSNKVTEKGKYVELRCDPISGHTALYWYRQSLGQGPEFLIYFQGTGAADDSGLPNDRFFAVRPEGSVSTLKIQRTERGDSAVYLCASSASGGYGYTFGSGTRLTVV.

The chain has TRBV6-1 and TRBJ2-1, with a weak D call TRBD1 (6 bases). The V end lost 5 bases, the J end lost 6 bases, and 11 bases lay between the germline ends. The CDR3 has 13 residues. Germline CDR1 and CDR2: MNHNS and SASEGT. The CDR3 protein is CASSRPTGNEQFF. The CDR3 coding sequence is TGTGCCAGCAGTCGACCGACAGGCAATGAGCAGTTCTTC.

Points on this clone: Since the CDR3 does not end with the conserved phenylalanine or tryptophan, this likely comes from a read error. The DNA is omitted, as the CDR3 cannot be located on it reliably, and the CDR3 follows TCRdb's listing. The genes are TRBV2 and TRBJ2-7. In germline, CDR1 is SNHLY, CDR2 FYNNEI. From its first to its last residue, the CDR3 has 14 amino acids. CDR3 loop: CASSEAPWGARICL.

The V and J genes are TRBV30 and TRBJ1-6; D might be TRBD1 (5 bases). V lost 4 bases and J lost 0, with 10 bases in between. The CDR3 consists of 15 residues. The germline V gene encodes CDR1 GTSNPN and CDR2 SVGIG (reference sequence). The CDR3 loop reads CAWIQGGSYNSPLHF. DNA for the CDR3: TGTGCCTGGATTCAGGGCGGCTCCTATAATTCACCCCTCCACTTT.

The chain has TRBV5-6 and TRBJ1-1; D is ambiguous. V was trimmed by 2 bases and J by 2 bases, leaving 4 bases between them. This CDR3 is 12 amino acids long. CDR1 and CDR2 from the germline V gene are SGHDT and YYEEEE. CDR3: CASSFGNTEAFF. Written as DNA, the CDR3 is TGTGCCAGCAGCTTCGGCAACACTGAAGCTTTCTTT. The full variable domain, in which reference TRBV5-6 and TRBJ1-1 provide the parts outside the CDR3, is DAGVTQSPTHLIKTRGQQVTLRCSPKSGHDTVSWYQQALGQGPQFIFQYYEEEERQRGNFPDRFSGHQFPNYSSELNVNALLLGDSALYLCASSFGNTEAFFGQGTRLTVV.

This clone has a single count. The chain couples TRBV9 to TRBJ2-1, with D perhaps matching TRBD1 or TRBD2 (5 bases each). The germline gives CDR1 SGDLS, CDR2 YYNGEE. The CDR3 runs 17 residues. V lost 4 bases to trimming and J lost 0 bases, with 17 bases between them. CDR3: CASSLMGTHLSYNEQFF. The CDR3 nucleotides read TGTGCCAGCAGCCTAATGGGGACCCATCTCTCCTACAATGAGCAGTTCTTC.

The chain joins TRBV15 to TRBJ1-6; D ambiguous. The CDR3 sequence is 14 residues long. V dropped 0 bases and J dropped 9 bases, with 9 bases sitting between them. CDR1 is LNHNV, CDR2 YYDKDF, per germline (reference sequence). The CDR3 here is CATSRDLRLSPLHF. The CDR3 DNA is TGTGCCACCAGCAGAGATTTACGGCTTTCACCCCTCCACTTT.

The gene calls are TRBV7-2 and TRBJ1-2, with TRBD1 matching 8 bases. CDR3 size: 13 residues. CDR1 and CDR2 (germline): SGHTA, FQGNSA. Trimming removed 4 bases from V and 10 bases from J; junction bases left unmatched: 8. As DNA, the CDR3 is TGTGCCAGCAGCTCGGACAGGGTATCCAACTACACCTTC. Encoded protein: CASSSDRVSNYTF.

Only one count was recorded for this clone. The rearrangement joins TRBV9 to TRBJ1-2; unclear D gene. The CDR3 extends over 13 amino acids. With 0 bases removed from V and 8 bases from J, the gap between germline ends came to 11 bases. Germline V lookup: CDR1 SGDLS, CDR2 YYNGEE. CDR3 residues: CASSVASSGGYTF. The CDR3 DNA is TGTGCCAGCAGCGTAGCTAGTTCGGGGGGCTACACCTTC.

This clone was detected only a few times. The CDR3 here is CASSLRLGGAGDTQYF. The CDR3 DNA is TGTGCCAGCAGCTTGCGGCTGGGGGGCGCGGGAGATACGCAGTATTTT. The chain is built from TRBV5-4 and TRBJ2-3; D is perhaps TRBD1 or TRBD2 (6 bases each). V was pared by 1 base and J by 5 bases, with 17 bases between. The CDR3 covers 16 residues. The germline CDR1 and CDR2 sequences are SGHNT and YYREEE (reference sequence).

This clone has more than one count but fewer than ten. V and J are TRBV30 and TRBJ2-5; D is uncertain. Germline assignment: CDR1 GTSNPN and CDR2 SVGIG (reference sequence). V gave up 1 base and J gave up 1 base, with 7 bases separating them. The CDR3 spans 13 residues. The CDR3 loop reads CAWSASSQETQYF. CDR3 DNA: TGTGCCTGGAGTGCATCTAGCCAAGAGACCCAGTACTTC.

This sequence joins TRBV10-2 and TRBJ2-1, with 12 bases aligning to TRBD2. Trimming cost V 6 bases and J 7 bases; bases outside gene matches: 10. CDR3 length equals 16 residues. CDR1 and CDR2 (germline): WSHSY, SAAADI. CDR3 amino acids: CASRLLAGGTVNEQFF. Written as DNA, the CDR3 is TGCGCCAGCAGACTCCTAGCGGGGGGGACTGTAAATGAGCAGTTCTTC.

In its sample, this clone was seen once. This chain joins TRBV5-6 and TRBJ2-5; TRBD2 agrees at 9 bases. Per the germline V gene, CDR1 is SGHDT and CDR2 is YYEEEE. Germline trimming cut 0 bases from V and 0 bases from J; bases unmatched to any gene: 3. The length of the CDR3 is 16 residues. The CDR3 sequence is CASSLDLAGHQETQYF. The CDR3 DNA is TGTGCCAGCAGCTTGGATCTAGCGGGACACCAAGAGACCCAGTACTTC. Together with reference TRBV5-6 and TRBJ2-5, the CDR3 gives the full variable domain: DAGVTQSPTHLIKTRGQQVTLRCSPKSGHDTVSWYQQALGQGPQFIFQYYEEEERQRGNFPDRFSGHQFPNYSSELNVNALLLGDSALYLCASSLDLAGHQETQYFGPGTRLLVL.

The chain uses TRBV28 and TRBJ1-2, with 8 bases that match TRBD1. Trimming cost V 3 bases and J 8 bases; bases outside gene matches: 14. Germline CDR1 is MDHEN and CDR2 is SYDVKM. This CDR3 contains 16 residues. The CDR3 DNA sequence: TGTGCCAGCAGTTTCCCCCCAGGGGGCCTCGTTACAGGCTACACCTTC. Translating it yields CASSFPPGGLVTGYTF.

This clone was detected ten times or more. The chain combines TRBV6-1 with TRBJ2-2; the match to TRBD2 covers 12 bases. The V segment lost 7 bases and the J segment 6 bases; nucleotides outside the gene matches: 6. The CDR3 totals 15 residues. The germline V gene encodes CDR1 MNHNS and CDR2 SASEGT. This CDR3 is CASNPTSGGSGELFF. The CDR3 region has the DNA TGTGCCAGCAATCCGACTAGCGGGGGCTCCGGGGAGCTGTTTTTT.

The table lists this clone with a count of one. The same CDR3 also results from other DNA sequences found in this sample. The chain combines TRBV27 with TRBJ2-1; no reliable D call. The CDR3 length is 11 residues. Trimming shortened V by 6 bases and J by 3 bases, and 3 bases separated the two germline ends. Germline V CDR1 and CDR2: MNHEY, SMNVEV (reference sequence). CDR3 in DNA: TGTGCCAGCAGAAACTACAATGAGCAGTTCTTC. Amino acids: CASRNYNEQFF.

The rearrangement uses TRBV25-1 and TRBJ1-2; 8 bases map to TRBD1. The CDR3 extends over 13 amino acids. Germline-derived CDR1 and CDR2 are MGHDK and SYGVNS. The trim removed 6 bases at V and 3 bases at J, leaving 3 bases unmatched. CDR3 in DNA: TGTGCCAGCAGGCTGGGACAGGACTATGGCTACACCTTC. Amino acids: CASRLGQDYGYTF.

Note on this clone: Additional DNA sequences in this sample encode the identical CDR3. The chain recombines TRBV7-2 with TRBJ1-5; D uncertain. The CDR3 loop spans 14 amino acids. Per the germline V gene, CDR1 is SGHTA and CDR2 is FQGNSA. V was clipped by 1 base and J by 4 bases, with 8 bases between them. CDR3 sequence: CASSLGAGNQPQHF. CDR3 DNA: TGTGCCAGCAGCTTAGGAGCGGGGAATCAGCCCCAGCATTTT.

V is TRBV9 and J is TRBJ2-1; D gene ambiguous. This CDR3 is 16 amino acids long. V was trimmed by 4 bases and J by 0 bases, leaving 14 bases between them. Germline V gene sequence: CDR1 SGDLS, CDR2 YYNGEE. CDR3 residues: CASSPSGASSYNEQFF. Written as DNA, the CDR3 is TGTGCCAGCAGCCCGTCTGGAGCCAGCTCCTACAATGAGCAGTTCTTC.

The chain recombines TRBV19 with TRBJ2-7, with D possibly being TRBD2 (6 bases). The CDR3 covers 14 residues. V dropped 5 bases and J dropped 3 bases, with 14 bases sitting between them. Germline lookup yields CDR1 LNHDA and CDR2 SQIVND (reference sequence). CDR3 region: CASSHPGLGYEQYF. Here the CDR3 DNA reads TGTGCCAGTAGTCACCCGGGACTGGGCTACGAGCAGTACTTC.

The chain combines TRBV19 with TRBJ2-5; TRBD2 matches at 14 bases. After removal of 10 bases from V and 2 bases from J, the junction contained 6 bases not matched to a gene. Germline lookup yields CDR1 LNHDA and CDR2 SQIVND (reference sequence). This CDR3 contains 15 residues. The CDR3 protein is CATRLAGGHQETQYF. The CDR3 region has the DNA TGTGCCACGAGACTAGCGGGGGGGCATCAAGAGACCCAGTACTTC.

This clone was counted only a few times. This chain links TRBV29-1 with TRBJ1-1; 7 nucleotides line up with TRBD1. The CDR3 runs to 15 residues. V trimming: 6 bases; J trimming: 0 bases; junction bases outside the gene matches: 10. Germline values: CDR1 SQVTM, CDR2 ANQGSEA. This chain's CDR3 is CSVQEGAVMNTEAFF. For the CDR3, the DNA is TGCAGCGTACAAGAGGGGGCCGTTATGAACACTGAAGCTTTCTTT. The full variable domain, rest sourced from reference TRBV29-1 and TRBJ1-1, is SAVISQKPSRDICQRGTSLTIQCQVDSQVTMMFWYRQQPGQSLTLIATANQGSEATYESGFVIDKFPISRPNLTFSTLTVSNMSPEDSSIYLCSVQEGAVMNTEAFFGQGTRLTVV.

This clone was seen many times. This chain connects TRBV28 to TRBJ1-2, with TRBD1 matching over 11 bases. The ends lost 6 bases at V and 8 bases at J; junction bases unmatched: 5. Per germline, CDR1 MDHEN and CDR2 SYDVKM. The CDR3 is 13 residues long. The CDR3 bases are TGTGCCAGCAGATCGGACAGGGGGCAAGGCTACACCTTC. Translated, it gives CASRSDRGQGYTF.

The chain links TRBV30 to TRBJ1-3; D is undetermined. This CDR3 has 14 residues. Germline V lookup: CDR1 GTSNPN, CDR2 SVGIG (reference sequence). V lost 2 bases and J 2 bases, leaving 10 bases between the germline ends. CDR3: CAWSRLQPGNTIYF. CDR3 bases: TGTGCCTGGAGTAGGTTACAGCCTGGAAACACCATATATTTT.

V is TRBV6-1 and J is TRBJ1-5; no definite D call. The germline V gene has CDR1 MNHNS and CDR2 SASEGT. The V end lost 2 bases, the J end lost 6 bases, and 17 bases lay between the germline ends. This CDR3 has 16 residues. The CDR3 sequence is CASSELTGVRTQPQHF. The DNA for the CDR3 is TGTGCCAGCAGTGAATTGACGGGTGTGCGGACTCAGCCCCAGCATTTT.